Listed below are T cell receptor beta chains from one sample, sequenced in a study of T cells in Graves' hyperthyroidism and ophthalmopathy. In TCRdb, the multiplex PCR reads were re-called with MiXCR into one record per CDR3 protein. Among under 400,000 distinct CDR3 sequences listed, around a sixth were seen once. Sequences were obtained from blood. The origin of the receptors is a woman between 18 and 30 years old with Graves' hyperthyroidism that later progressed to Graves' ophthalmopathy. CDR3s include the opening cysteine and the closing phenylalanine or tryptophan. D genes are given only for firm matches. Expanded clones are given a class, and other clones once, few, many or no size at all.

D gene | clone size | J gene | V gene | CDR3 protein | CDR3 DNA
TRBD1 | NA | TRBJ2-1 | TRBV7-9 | CASKTGTGKDEQFF | TGTGCCAGTAAAACCGGGACAGGGAAAGATGAGCAGTTCTTC
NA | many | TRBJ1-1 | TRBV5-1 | CASALSKATEAFF | TGCGCCAGCGCGTTAAGTAAGGCCACTGAAGCTTTCTTT
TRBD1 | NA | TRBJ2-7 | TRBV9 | CASSVGDRGYEQYF | TGTGCCAGCAGCGTAGGTGACAGGGGCTACGAGCAGTACTTC
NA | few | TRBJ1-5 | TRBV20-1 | CSARESLQPQHF | TGCAGTGCTAGAGAGTCGCTTCAGCCCCAGCATTTT
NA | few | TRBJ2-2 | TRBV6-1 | CASTPGTGGWSTGELFF | TGTGCCAGCACCCCCGGTACCGGGGGCTGGAGCACCGGGGAGCTGTTTTTT
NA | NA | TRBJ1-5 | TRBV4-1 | CASSRDSVGQPQHF | TGCGCCAGCAGTCGGGACTCGGTGGGTCAGCCCCAGCATTTT
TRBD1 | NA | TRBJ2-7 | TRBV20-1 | CSARGDRGLWEQYF | TGCAGTGCTAGAGGGGACAGGGGATTGTGGGAGCAGTACTTC
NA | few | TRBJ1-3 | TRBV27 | CATSAGNTIYF | TGTGCCACGAGCGCTGGAAACACCATATATTTT
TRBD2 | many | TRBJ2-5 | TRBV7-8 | CASSYRPGRETQYF | TGTGCCAGCAGCTATAGGCCCGGGAGGGAGACCCAGTACTTC
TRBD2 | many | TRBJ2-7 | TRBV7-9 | CASSLGLVYHEQYF | TGTGCCAGCAGCCTAGGACTAGTTTATCACGAGCAGTACTTC
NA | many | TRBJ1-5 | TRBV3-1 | CASSQVSSAGSAQHF | TGTGCCAGCAGCCAAGTTTCCTCGGCCGGTTCGGCCCAGCATTTT